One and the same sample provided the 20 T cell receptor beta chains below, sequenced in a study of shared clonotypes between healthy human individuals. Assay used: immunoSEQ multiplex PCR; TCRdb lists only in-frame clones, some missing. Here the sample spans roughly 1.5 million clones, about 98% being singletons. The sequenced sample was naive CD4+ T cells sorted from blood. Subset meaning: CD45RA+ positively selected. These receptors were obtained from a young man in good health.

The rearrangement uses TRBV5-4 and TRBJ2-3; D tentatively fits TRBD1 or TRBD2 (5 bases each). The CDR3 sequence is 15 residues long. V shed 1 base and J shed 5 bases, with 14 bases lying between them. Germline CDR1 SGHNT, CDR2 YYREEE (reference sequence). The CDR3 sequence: CASSLTRGSRDTQYF. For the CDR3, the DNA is TGTGCCAGCAGCTTGACGAGGGGATCGCGAGATACGCAGTATTTT.

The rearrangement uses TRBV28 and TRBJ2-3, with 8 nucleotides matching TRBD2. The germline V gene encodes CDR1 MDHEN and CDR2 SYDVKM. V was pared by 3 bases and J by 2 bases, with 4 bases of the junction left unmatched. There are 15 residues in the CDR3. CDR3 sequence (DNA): TGTGCCAGCAGTTTTAGCGGGATTTACACAGATACGCAGTATTTT. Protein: CASSFSGIYTDTQYF.

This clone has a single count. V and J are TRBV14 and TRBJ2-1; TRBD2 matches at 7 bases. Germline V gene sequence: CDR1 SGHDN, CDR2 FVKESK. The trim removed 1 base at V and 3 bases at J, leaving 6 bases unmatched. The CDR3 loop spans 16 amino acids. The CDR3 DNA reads TGTGCCAGCAGCCAAGCCCCAGCGGGATACTACAATGAGCAGTTCTTC. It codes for CASSQAPAGYYNEQFF.

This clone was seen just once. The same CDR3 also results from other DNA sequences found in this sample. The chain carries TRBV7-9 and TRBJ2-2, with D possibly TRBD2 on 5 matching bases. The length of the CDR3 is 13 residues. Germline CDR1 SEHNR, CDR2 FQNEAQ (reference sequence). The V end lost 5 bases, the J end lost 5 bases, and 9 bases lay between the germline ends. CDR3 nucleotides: TGTGCCAGCAGCCCCCGGGGTACCGGGGAGCTGTTTTTT. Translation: CASSPRGTGELFF.

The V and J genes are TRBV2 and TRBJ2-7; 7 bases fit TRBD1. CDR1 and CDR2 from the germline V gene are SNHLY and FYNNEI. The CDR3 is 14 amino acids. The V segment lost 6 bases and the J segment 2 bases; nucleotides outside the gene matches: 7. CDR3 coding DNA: TGTGCCAGCAGAATGACAGGGATCCCCTACGAGCAGTACTTC. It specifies CASRMTGIPYEQYF. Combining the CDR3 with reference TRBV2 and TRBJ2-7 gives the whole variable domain EPEVTQTPSHQVTQMGQEVILRCVPISNHLYFYWYRQILGQKVEFLVSFYNNEISEKSEIFDDQFSVERPDGSNFTLKIRSTKLEDSAMYFCASRMTGIPYEQYFGPGTRLTVT.

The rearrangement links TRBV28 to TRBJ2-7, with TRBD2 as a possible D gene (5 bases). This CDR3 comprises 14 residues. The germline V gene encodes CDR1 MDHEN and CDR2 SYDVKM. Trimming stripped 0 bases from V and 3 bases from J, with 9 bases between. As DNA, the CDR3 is TGTGCCAGCAGTTTATGGAGGGAGCACTACGAGCAGTACTTC. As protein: CASSLWREHYEQYF.

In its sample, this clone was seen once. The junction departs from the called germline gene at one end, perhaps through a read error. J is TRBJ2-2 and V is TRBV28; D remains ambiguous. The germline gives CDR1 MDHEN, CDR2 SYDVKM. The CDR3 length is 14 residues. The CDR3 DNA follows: TGCCTGAGCAGAGGACGGGTGAGGCACGGGGAGCTGTTTTTT. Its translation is CLSRGRVRHGELFF. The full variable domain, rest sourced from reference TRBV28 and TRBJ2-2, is DVKVTQSSRYLVKRTGEKVFLECVQDMDHENMFWYRQDPGLGLRLIYFSYDVKMKEKGDIPEGYSVSREKKERFSLILESASTNQTSMYLCLSRGRVRHGELFFGEGSRLTVL.

The CDR3 loop is CASSHAWDRYGYTF. CDR3 DNA sequence: TGCGCCAGCAGCCACGCCTGGGACAGGTATGGCTACACCTTC. The chain carries TRBV4-1 and TRBJ1-2, with 8 positions matching TRBD1. CDR3 length: 14 residues. The V and J ends lost 3 bases and 5 bases, in that order; junction bases with no gene match: 5. Germline V lookup: CDR1 MGHRA, CDR2 YSYEKL.

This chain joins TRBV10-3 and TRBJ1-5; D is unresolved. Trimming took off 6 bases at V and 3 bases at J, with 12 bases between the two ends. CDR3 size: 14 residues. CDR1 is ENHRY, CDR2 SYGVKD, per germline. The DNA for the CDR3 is TGTGCCATCAGCCCCGATTTGGTCAATCAGCCCCAGCATTTT. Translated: CAISPDLVNQPQHF.

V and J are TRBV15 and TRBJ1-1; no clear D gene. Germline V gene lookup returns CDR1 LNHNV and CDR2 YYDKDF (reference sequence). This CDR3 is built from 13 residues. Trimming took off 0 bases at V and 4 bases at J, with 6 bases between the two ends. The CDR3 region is CATSRERSTEAFF. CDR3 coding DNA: TGTGCCACCAGCAGAGAAAGGTCCACTGAAGCTTTCTTT.

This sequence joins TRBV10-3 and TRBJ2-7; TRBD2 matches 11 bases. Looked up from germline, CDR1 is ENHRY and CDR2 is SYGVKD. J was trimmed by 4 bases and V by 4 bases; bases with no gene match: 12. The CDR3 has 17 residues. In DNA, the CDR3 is TGTGCCATCAGTGGGGGGACTAGCGGAGGGACCCCTTACGAGCAGTACTTC. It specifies CAISGGTSGGTPYEQYF.

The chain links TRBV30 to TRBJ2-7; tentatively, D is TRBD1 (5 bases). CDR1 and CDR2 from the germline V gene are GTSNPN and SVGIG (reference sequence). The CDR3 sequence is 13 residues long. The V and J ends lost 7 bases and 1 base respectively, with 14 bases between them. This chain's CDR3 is CAYLTAYSYEQYF. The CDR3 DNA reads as TGTGCCTACCTGACAGCCTATTCCTACGAGCAGTACTTC.

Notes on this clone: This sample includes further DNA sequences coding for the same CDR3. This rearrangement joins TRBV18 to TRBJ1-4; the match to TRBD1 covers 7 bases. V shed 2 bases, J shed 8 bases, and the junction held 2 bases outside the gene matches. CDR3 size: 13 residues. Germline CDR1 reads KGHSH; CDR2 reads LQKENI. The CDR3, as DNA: TGTGCCAGCTCACCAGGACAGGACGAAAAACTGTTTTTT. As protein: CASSPGQDEKLFF. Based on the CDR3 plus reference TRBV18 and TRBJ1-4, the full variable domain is NAGVMQNPRHLVRRRGQEARLRCSPMKGHSHVYWYRQLPEEGLKFMVYLQKENIIDESGMPKERFSAEFPKEGPSILRIQQVVRGDSAAYFCASSPGQDEKLFFGSGTQLSVL.

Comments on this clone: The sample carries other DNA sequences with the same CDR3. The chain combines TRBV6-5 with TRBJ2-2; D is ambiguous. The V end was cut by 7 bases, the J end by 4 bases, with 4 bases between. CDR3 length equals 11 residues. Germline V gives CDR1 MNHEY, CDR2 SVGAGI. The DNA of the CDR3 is TGTGCCAGCACCCGCACCGGGGAGCTGTTTTTT. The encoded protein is CASTRTGELFF.

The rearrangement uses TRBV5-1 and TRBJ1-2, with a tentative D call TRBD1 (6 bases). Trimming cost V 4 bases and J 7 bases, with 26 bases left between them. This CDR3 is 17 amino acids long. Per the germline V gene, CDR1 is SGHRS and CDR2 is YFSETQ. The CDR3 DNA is TGCGCCAGCAGCCAAAACGGACAGAAGGAAGTATCAGGTGGCTACACCTTC. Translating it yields CASSQNGQKEVSGGYTF.

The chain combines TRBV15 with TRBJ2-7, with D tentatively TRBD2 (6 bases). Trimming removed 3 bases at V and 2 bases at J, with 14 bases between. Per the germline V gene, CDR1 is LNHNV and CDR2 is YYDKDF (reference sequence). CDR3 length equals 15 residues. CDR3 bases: TGTGCCACCAGCAGGGGGGGTGTCGAAGCCTACGAGCAGTACTTC. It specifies CATSRGGVEAYEQYF.

CDR3 protein: CASSPLTGLAGGAYEQYF. The CDR3 region has the DNA TGTGCCAGCTCACCACTGACGGGACTAGCGGGAGGAGCCTACGAGCAGTACTTC. J is TRBJ2-7 and V is TRBV18; 15 bases are a match to TRBD2. Germline lookup yields CDR1 KGHSH and CDR2 LQKENI. The CDR3 extends over 18 amino acids. V dropped 1 base and J dropped 2; count of bases not matched to a gene: 6. Full variable domain (remainder filled in from reference TRBV18 and TRBJ2-7): NAGVMQNPRHLVRRRGQEARLRCSPMKGHSHVYWYRQLPEEGLKFMVYLQKENIIDESGMPKERFSAEFPKEGPSILRIQQVVRGDSAAYFCASSPLTGLAGGAYEQYFGPGTRLTVT.

CDR3 region: CASSLMTGSVYEQYF. CDR3 DNA sequence: TGCGCCAGCAGCTTGATGACAGGGAGTGTGTACGAGCAGTACTTC. V gene TRBV5-1 combines with J gene TRBJ2-7; 7 positions agree with TRBD1. Germline V gives CDR1 SGHRS, CDR2 YFSETQ. V lost 1 base, J lost 4 bases, and 8 bases stayed unmatched. CDR3 size: 15 residues.

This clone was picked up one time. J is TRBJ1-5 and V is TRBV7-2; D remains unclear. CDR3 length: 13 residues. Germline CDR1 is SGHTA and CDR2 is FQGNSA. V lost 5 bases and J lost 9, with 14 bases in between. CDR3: CASSPLGDRPQHF. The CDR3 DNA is TGTGCCAGCAGCCCGTTGGGCGATCGGCCCCAGCATTTT.

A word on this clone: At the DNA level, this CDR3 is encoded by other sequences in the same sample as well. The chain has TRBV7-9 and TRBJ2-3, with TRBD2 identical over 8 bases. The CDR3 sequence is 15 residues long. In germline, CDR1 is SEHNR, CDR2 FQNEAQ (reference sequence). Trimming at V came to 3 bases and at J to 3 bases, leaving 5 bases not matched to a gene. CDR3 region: CASSLAGGRTDTQYF. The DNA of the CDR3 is TGTGCCAGCAGCTTGGCGGGAGGCCGAACAGATACGCAGTATTTT.